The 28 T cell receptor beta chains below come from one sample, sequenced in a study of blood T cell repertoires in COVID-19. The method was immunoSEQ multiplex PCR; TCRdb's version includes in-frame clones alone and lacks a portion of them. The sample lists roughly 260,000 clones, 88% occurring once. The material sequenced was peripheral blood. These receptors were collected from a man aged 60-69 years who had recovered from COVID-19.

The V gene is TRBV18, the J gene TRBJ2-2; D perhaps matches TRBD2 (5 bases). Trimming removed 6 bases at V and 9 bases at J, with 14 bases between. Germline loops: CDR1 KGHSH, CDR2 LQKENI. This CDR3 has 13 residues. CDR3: CASSQGLARELFF. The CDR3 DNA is TGTGCCAGCTCCCAAGGACTCGCCAGGGAGCTGTTTTTT.

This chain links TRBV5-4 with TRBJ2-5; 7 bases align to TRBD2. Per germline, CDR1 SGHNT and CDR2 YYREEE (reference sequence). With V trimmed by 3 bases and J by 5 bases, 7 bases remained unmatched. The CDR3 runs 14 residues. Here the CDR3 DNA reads TGTGCCAGCAGCTGGGGGTCGGGGGGTGAGACCCAGTACTTC. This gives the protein CASSWGSGGETQYF.

The CDR3 region is CASSRGGNSQPQHF. The DNA of the CDR3 is TGTGCCAGCAGCCGCGGGGGGAATTCTCAGCCCCAGCATTTT. V and J are TRBV11-1 and TRBJ1-5; D is perhaps TRBD1 (5 bases). CDR1 is SGHAT, CDR2 FQDESV, per germline (reference sequence). This CDR3 has 14 residues. The V and J ends lost 5 bases and 6 bases respectively, with 14 bases between them.

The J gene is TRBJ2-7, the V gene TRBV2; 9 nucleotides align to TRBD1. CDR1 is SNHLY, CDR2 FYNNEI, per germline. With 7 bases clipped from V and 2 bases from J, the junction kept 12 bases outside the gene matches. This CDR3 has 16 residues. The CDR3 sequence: CASTGQGGLKTYEQYF. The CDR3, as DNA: TGTGCCAGCACGGGACAGGGAGGCCTCAAAACCTACGAGCAGTACTTC.

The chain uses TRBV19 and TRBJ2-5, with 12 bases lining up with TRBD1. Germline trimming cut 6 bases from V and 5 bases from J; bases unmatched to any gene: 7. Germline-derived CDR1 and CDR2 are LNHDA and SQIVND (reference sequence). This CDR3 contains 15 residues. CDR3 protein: CASSSGQGAGETQYF. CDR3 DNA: TGTGCCAGTAGCTCGGGACAGGGGGCAGGGGAGACCCAGTACTTC.

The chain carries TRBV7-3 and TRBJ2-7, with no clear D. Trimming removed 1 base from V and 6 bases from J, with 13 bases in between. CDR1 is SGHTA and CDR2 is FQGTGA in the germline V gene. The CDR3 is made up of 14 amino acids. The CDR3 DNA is TGTGCCAGCAGCTTAAATACGGTTAGGAGCGAGCAGTACTTC. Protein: CASSLNTVRSEQYF. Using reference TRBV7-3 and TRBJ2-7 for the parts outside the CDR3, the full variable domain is GAGVSQTPSNKVTEKGKYVELRCDPISGHTALYWYRQSLGQGPEFLIYFQGTGAADDSGLPNDRFFAVRPEGSVSTLKIQRTERGDSAVYLCASSLNTVRSEQYFGPGTRLTVT.

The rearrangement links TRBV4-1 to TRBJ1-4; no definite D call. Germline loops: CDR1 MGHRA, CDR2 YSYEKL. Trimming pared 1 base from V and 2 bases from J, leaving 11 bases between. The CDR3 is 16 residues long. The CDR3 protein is CASSQASVHTNEKLFF. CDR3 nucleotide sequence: TGCGCCAGCAGCCAAGCGTCGGTCCATACTAATGAAAAACTGTTTTTT.

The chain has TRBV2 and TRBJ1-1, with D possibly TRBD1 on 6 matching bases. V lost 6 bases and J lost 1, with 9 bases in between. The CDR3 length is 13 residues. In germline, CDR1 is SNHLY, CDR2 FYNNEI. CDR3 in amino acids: CASRTTGNTEAFF. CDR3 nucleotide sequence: TGTGCCAGCAGGACGACAGGGAACACTGAAGCTTTCTTT. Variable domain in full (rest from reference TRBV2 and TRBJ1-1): EPEVTQTPSHQVTQMGQEVILRCVPISNHLYFYWYRQILGQKVEFLVSFYNNEISEKSEIFDDQFSVERPDGSNFTLKIRSTKLEDSAMYFCASRTTGNTEAFFGQGTRLTVV.

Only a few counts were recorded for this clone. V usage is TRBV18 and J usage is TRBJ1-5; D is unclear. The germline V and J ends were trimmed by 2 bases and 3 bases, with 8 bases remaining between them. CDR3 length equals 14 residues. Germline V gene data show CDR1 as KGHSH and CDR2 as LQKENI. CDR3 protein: CASSPSGNNQPQHF. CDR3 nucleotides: TGTGCCAGCTCACCATCGGGAAACAATCAGCCCCAGCATTTT.

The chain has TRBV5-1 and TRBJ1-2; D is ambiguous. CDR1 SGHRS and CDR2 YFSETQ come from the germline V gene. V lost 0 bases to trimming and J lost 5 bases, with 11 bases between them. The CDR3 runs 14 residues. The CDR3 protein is CASSLGTETYGYTF. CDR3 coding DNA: TGCGCCAGCAGCTTGGGTACAGAGACATATGGCTACACCTTC.

DNA for the CDR3: TGCAGCGTTGAAGACTACAGAGCGAACACTGAAGCTTTCTTT. This translates into CSVEDYRANTEAFF. This sequence joins TRBV29-1 and TRBJ1-1; D gene ambiguous. Germline CDR1 is SQVTM and CDR2 is ANQGSEA. This CDR3 region has 14 residues. Deletions cut 0 bases from V and 1 base from J, with 9 bases between.

CDR3 sequence reads: CASSPRTGATNEKLFF. The DNA for the CDR3 is TGTGCCAGCAGCCCCAGGACAGGGGCAACTAATGAAAAACTGTTTTTT. This chain links TRBV9 with TRBJ1-4; 9 nucleotides line up with TRBD1. Trimming cost V 4 bases and J 0 bases; bases outside gene matches: 4. Germline V gives CDR1 SGDLS, CDR2 YYNGEE. CDR3 length: 16 residues.

Here the CDR3 DNA reads TGTGCCAGCACCCCTACATTGGGACAGCCTAATGAAAAACTGTTTTTT. Protein product: CASTPTLGQPNEKLFF. The chain couples TRBV18 to TRBJ1-4, with TRBD1 matching over 7 bases. Germline V gives CDR1 KGHSH, CDR2 LQKENI. The ends lost 8 bases at V and 3 bases at J; junction bases unmatched: 12. This CDR3 comprises 16 residues.

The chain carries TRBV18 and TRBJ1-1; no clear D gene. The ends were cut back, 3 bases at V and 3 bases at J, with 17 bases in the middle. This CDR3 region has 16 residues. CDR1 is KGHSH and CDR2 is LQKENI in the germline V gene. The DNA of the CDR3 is TGTGCCAGCTCACCCCCTAAAAATACTTTGTACACTGAAGCTTTCTTT. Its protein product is CASSPPKNTLYTEAFF.

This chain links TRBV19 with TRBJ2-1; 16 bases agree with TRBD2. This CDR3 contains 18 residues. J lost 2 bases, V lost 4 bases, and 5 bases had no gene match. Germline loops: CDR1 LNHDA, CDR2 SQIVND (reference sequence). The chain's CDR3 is CASSTGLAGGPAYNEQFF. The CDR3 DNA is TGTGCCAGTAGTACGGGACTAGCGGGGGGGCCGGCCTACAATGAGCAGTTCTTC.

CDR3 residues: CASSSGTVSYNEQFF. For the CDR3, the DNA is TGTGCCAGCAGCTCCGGGACTGTCTCCTACAATGAGCAGTTCTTC. This sequence joins TRBV5-4 and TRBJ2-1, with D possibly being TRBD2 (6 bases). Germline values: CDR1 SGHNT, CDR2 YYREEE (reference sequence). The CDR3 totals 15 residues. V shed 3 bases and J shed 0 bases, with 10 bases lying between them.

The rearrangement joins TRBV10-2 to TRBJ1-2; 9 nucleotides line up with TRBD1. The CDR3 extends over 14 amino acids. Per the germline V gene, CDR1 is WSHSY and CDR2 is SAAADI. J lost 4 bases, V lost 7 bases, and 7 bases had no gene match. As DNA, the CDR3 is TGCGCCAGCACTAACAGACAGGGGGGCTATGGCTACACCTTC. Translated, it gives CASTNRQGGYGYTF.

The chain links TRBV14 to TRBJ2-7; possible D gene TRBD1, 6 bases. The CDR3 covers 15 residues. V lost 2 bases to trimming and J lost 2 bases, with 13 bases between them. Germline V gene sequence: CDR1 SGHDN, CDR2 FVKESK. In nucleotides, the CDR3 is TGTGCCAGCAGCCAATTAAAGGCAGGGGCCTACGAGCAGTACTTC. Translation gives CASSQLKAGAYEQYF.

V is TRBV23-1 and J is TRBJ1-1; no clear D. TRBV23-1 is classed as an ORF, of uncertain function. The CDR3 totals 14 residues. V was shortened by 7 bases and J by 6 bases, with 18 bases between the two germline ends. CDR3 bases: TGCGCCAGCAAACCCAGCCACAGCAGCCCTGAAGCTTTCTTT. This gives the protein CASKPSHSSPEAFF.

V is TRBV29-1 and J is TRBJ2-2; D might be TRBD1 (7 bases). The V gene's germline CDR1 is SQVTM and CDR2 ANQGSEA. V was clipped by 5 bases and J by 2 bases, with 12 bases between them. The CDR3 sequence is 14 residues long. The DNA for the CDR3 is TGCAGCGTTCGCGGGACAGTTAACACCGGGGAGCTGTTTTTT. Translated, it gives CSVRGTVNTGELFF.

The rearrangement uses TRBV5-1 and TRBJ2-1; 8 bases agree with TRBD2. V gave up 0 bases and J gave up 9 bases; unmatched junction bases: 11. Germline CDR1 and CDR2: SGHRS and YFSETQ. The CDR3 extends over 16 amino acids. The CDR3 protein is CASSLVRGGPTAEQFF. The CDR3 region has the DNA TGCGCCAGCAGCTTGGTTCGGGGGGGCCCGACGGCTGAGCAGTTCTTC.

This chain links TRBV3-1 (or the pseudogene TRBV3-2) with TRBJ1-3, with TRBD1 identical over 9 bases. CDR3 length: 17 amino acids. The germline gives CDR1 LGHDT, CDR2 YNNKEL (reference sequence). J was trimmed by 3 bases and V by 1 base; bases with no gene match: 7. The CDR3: CASSQGPTGGGGNTIYF. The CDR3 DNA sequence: TGTGCCAGCAGCCAAGGGCCAACAGGGGGCGGTGGAAACACCATATATTTT.

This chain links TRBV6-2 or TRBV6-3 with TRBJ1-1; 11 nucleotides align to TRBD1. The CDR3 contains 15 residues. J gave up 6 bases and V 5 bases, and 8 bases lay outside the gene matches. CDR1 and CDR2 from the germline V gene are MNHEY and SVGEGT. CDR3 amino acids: CASSVRDRGSSEAFF. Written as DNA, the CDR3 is TGTGCCAGCAGTGTCCGGGACAGGGGGTCGTCTGAAGCTTTCTTT.

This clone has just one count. The CDR3 loop is CASSLGGRNTDTQYF. DNA for the CDR3: TGTGCCAGCAGCTTGGGGGGGCGTAACACAGATACGCAGTATTTT. The rearrangement joins TRBV7-3 to TRBJ2-3, with D maybe TRBD2 (7 bases). CDR1 is SGHTA and CDR2 is FQGTGA in the germline V gene. Trimming took off 3 bases at V and 2 bases at J, with 12 bases between the two ends. This CDR3 region has 15 residues.

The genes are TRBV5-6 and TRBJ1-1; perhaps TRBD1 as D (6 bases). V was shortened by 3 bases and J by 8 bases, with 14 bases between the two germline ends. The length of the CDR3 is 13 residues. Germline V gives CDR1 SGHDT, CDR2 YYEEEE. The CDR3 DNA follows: TGTGCCAGCAGCTGGGGAGGGGGGCCCGAAGCTTTCTTT. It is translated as CASSWGGGPEAFF.

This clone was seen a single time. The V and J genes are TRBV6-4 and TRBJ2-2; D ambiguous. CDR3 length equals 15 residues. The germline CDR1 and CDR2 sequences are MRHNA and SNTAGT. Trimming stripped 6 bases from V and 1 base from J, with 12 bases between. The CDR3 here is CASSPDIGNTGELFF. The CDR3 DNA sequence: TGTGCCAGCAGCCCTGACATAGGGAACACCGGGGAGCTGTTTTTT.

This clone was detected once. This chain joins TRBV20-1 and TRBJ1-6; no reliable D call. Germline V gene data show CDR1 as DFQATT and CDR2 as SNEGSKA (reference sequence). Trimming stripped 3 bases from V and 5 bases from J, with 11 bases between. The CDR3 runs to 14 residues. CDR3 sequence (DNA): TGCAGTGCTAGTCCGAAAGCTCATAATTCACCCCTCCACTTT. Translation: CSASPKAHNSPLHF.

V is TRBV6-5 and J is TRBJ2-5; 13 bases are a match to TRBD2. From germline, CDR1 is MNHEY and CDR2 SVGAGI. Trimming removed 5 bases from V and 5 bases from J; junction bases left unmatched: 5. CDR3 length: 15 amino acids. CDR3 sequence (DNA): TGTGCCAGCAGTAATGGACTAGCGGGGGTCGAGACCCAGTACTTC. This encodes CASSNGLAGVETQYF.